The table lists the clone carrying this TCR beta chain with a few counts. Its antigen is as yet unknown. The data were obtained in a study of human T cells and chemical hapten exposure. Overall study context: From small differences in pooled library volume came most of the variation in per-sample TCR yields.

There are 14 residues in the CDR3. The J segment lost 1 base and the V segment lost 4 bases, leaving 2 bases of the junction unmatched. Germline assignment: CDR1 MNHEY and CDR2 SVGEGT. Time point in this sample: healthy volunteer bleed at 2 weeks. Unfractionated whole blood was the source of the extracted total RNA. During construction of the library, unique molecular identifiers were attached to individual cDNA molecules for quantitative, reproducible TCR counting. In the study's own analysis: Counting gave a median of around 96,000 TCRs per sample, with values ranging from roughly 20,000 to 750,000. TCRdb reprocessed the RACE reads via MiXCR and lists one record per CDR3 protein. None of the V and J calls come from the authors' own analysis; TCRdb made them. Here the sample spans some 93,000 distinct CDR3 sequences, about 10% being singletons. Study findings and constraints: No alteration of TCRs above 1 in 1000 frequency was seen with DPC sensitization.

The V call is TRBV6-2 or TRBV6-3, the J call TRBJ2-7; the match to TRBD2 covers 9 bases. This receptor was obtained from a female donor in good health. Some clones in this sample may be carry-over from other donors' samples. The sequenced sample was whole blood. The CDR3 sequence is CASSFSGSSYEQYF. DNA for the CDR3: TGTGCCAGCAGTTTTAGCGGGAGTTCCTACGAGCAGTACTTC.